Listed below are T cell receptor beta chains from one sample, sequenced in a study of blood T cell repertoires in COVID-19. Only in-frame clones appear in the TCRdb table, and some are missing; sequencing was by immunoSEQ multiplex PCR. The table shows almost 85,000 clones, with roughly 90% occurring only once. The sequencing sample was made of PBMCs or T cells enriched from blood (not recorded which). The receptors originated from a woman between 50 and 59 years old with acute COVID-19. CDR3s include the opening cysteine and the closing phenylalanine or tryptophan. A D gene is named only where the DNA matches it firmly. Size tells how often a clone was seen (once, few, many) or the class of an expanded clone, and some rows leave it out.

v_call: TRBV19
d_call: TRBD1
clone_size: -
j_call: TRBJ2-7
cdr3_nt: TGTGCCAGTAGTACCGGGACAGGCTACGAGCAGTACTTC
cdr3_aa: CASSTGTGYEQYF

v_call: TRBV30
d_call: -
clone_size: -
j_call: TRBJ1-3
cdr3_nt: TGTGCCTGGATGGCATTCTCTGGAAACACCATATATTTT
cdr3_aa: CAWMAFSGNTIYF

v_call: TRBV24-1
d_call: -
clone_size: once
j_call: TRBJ2-5
cdr3_nt: TGTGCCACCAGTGACCCTAAACAGGGACGGTCCCAGTACTTC
cdr3_aa: CATSDPKQGRSQYF

v_call: TRBV6-6
d_call: -
clone_size: -
j_call: TRBJ2-2
cdr3_nt: TGTGCCAGCAACGAGCCTAGGCTAAGAACCGGGGAGCTGTTTTTT
cdr3_aa: CASNEPRLRTGELFF

v_call: TRBV5-5
d_call: -
clone_size: -
j_call: TRBJ1-3
cdr3_nt: TGTGCCAGCAGCGCGTCACCGGAGGGATCTGGAAACACCATATATTTT
cdr3_aa: CASSASPEGSGNTIYF

v_call: TRBV5-1
d_call: -
clone_size: -
j_call: TRBJ2-5
cdr3_nt: TGCGCCAGCAGCTTGGGGACAGCACAAGAGACCCAGTACTTC
cdr3_aa: CASSLGTAQETQYF

v_call: TRBV11-3
d_call: -
clone_size: -
j_call: TRBJ2-7
cdr3_nt: TGTGCCAGCAGGAAGGAAGGGGGAAACGAGCAGTACTTC
cdr3_aa: CASRKEGGNEQYF

v_call: TRBV6-2/TRBV6-3
d_call: TRBD1
clone_size: -
j_call: TRBJ1-2
cdr3_nt: TGTGCCAGCAGTGACAGGGGAAGGGGCTATGGCTACACCTTC
cdr3_aa: CASSDRGRGYGYTF

v_call: TRBV5-6
d_call: -
clone_size: -
j_call: TRBJ2-7
cdr3_nt: TGTGCCAGCAGCCGGCGGGGAGGCGAGCAGTACTTC
cdr3_aa: CASSRRGGEQYF

v_call: TRBV27
d_call: -
clone_size: -
j_call: TRBJ2-7
cdr3_nt: TGTGCCAGCTACGAAGCGGGCCGGCCCTACGAGCAGTACTTC
cdr3_aa: CASYEAGRPYEQYF

v_call: TRBV30
d_call: -
clone_size: -
j_call: TRBJ1-1
cdr3_nt: TGTGCCTGGAGTGTAGTCAGGCAGAACACTGAAGCTTTCTTT
cdr3_aa: CAWSVVRQNTEAFF

v_call: TRBV14
d_call: -
clone_size: few
j_call: TRBJ1-2
cdr3_nt: TGTGCCAGCAGCCAAGAGGCGGGCTATGGCTACACCTTC
cdr3_aa: CASSQEAGYGYTF

v_call: TRBV6-1
d_call: -
clone_size: -
j_call: TRBJ2-1
cdr3_nt: TGTGCCAGCAGTGAATTCAGCGAGTATGAGCAGTTCTTC
cdr3_aa: CASSEFSEYEQFF

v_call: TRBV6-1
d_call: TRBD1
clone_size: -
j_call: TRBJ2-7
cdr3_nt: TGTGCCAGCAGTTCAGGACAGGGGGCGTGGGAGCAGTACTTC
cdr3_aa: CASSSGQGAWEQYF

v_call: TRBV19
d_call: -
clone_size: -
j_call: TRBJ1-2
cdr3_nt: TGTGCCAGTAGTATAAGTGGAGGGGCCCAATTAAACTATGGCTACACCTTC
cdr3_aa: CASSISGGAQLNYGYTF

v_call: TRBV4-3
d_call: -
clone_size: -
j_call: TRBJ2-1
cdr3_nt: TGCGCCAGCAGCCAAGAGCCCAGGTCTTACAATGAGCAGTTCTTC
cdr3_aa: CASSQEPRSYNEQFF

v_call: TRBV10-2
d_call: -
clone_size: -
j_call: TRBJ2-5
cdr3_nt: TGCGCCAGTGAGAGGGACTCCCACGAGACCCAGTACTTC
cdr3_aa: CASERDSHETQYF

v_call: TRBV12-2
d_call: -
clone_size: -
j_call: TRBJ1-3
cdr3_nt: TGTGCAAGTCGCTTAGAGGAGGGACCGAGCTCTGGAAACACCATATATTTT
cdr3_aa: CASRLEEGPSSGNTIYF

v_call: TRBV5-5
d_call: -
clone_size: -
j_call: TRBJ1-4
cdr3_nt: TGTGCCAGCAGCTCCTATTTTAATGAAAAACTGTTTTTT
cdr3_aa: CASSSYFNEKLFF

v_call: TRBV5-1
d_call: -
clone_size: -
j_call: TRBJ2-3
cdr3_nt: TGCGCCAGCAGCATCACCCTAGAGGGAGGCACAGATACGCAGTATTTT
cdr3_aa: CASSITLEGGTDTQYF

v_call: TRBV10-3
d_call: TRBD1
clone_size: -
j_call: TRBJ2-7
cdr3_nt: TGTGCCATCAGGGGGCAGGGGGCGCCCTACGAGCAGTACTTC
cdr3_aa: CAIRGQGAPYEQYF

v_call: TRBV28
d_call: TRBD1
clone_size: -
j_call: TRBJ1-1
cdr3_nt: TGTGCCGACTGCCCCCGGGACAGGGACCTGAACACTGAAGCTTTCTTT
cdr3_aa: CADCPRDRDLNTEAFF

v_call: TRBV15
d_call: -
clone_size: -
j_call: TRBJ1-5
cdr3_nt: TGTGCCACCACCAATTTGGGACACACCAAGGGGAATCAGCCCCAGCATTTT
cdr3_aa: CATTNLGHTKGNQPQHF

v_call: TRBV20-1
d_call: -
clone_size: once
j_call: TRBJ2-7
cdr3_nt: TGCAGTGCTCGACTAGAATACGAGCAGTACTTC
cdr3_aa: CSARLEYEQYF

v_call: TRBV10-2
d_call: TRBD1
clone_size: -
j_call: TRBJ1-2
cdr3_nt: TGCGCCAGCGCCGCCGGGACAGGGGGTGGCTACACCTTC
cdr3_aa: CASAAGTGGGYTF

v_call: TRBV6-5
d_call: -
clone_size: -
j_call: TRBJ1-1
cdr3_nt: TGTGCCAGCAGGGCCTCGGGCGGGGACACTGAAGCTTTCTTT
cdr3_aa: CASRASGGDTEAFF

v_call: TRBV30
d_call: -
clone_size: -
j_call: TRBJ1-2
cdr3_nt: TGTGCCTGGGGCTTTGCGACCCCTGGGCATGGCTACACCTTC
cdr3_aa: CAWGFATPGHGYTF

v_call: TRBV25-1
d_call: -
clone_size: -
j_call: TRBJ1-2
cdr3_nt: TGTGCCAGCAGTGAAGGGGGGGCGGGGAACTATGGCTACACCTTC
cdr3_aa: CASSEGGAGNYGYTF

v_call: TRBV11-2
d_call: TRBD1
clone_size: -
j_call: TRBJ2-3
cdr3_nt: TGTGCCAGCAGCCCGACAGGGCAGGATACGCAGTATTTT
cdr3_aa: CASSPTGQDTQYF

v_call: TRBV6-1
d_call: -
clone_size: -
j_call: TRBJ2-7
cdr3_nt: TGTGCCAGCAGTGGACGCGGCGGGGGCGGAGGAAGCTCCTACGAGCAGTACTTC
cdr3_aa: CASSGRGGGGGSSYEQYF

v_call: TRBV3-1/TRBV3-2
d_call: -
clone_size: once
j_call: TRBJ2-7
cdr3_nt: TGTGCCAGCAGCCAAGGTAAGGCAGGCCTATACGAGCAGTACTTC
cdr3_aa: CASSQGKAGLYEQYF

v_call: TRBV7-9
d_call: TRBD2
clone_size: -
j_call: TRBJ2-1
cdr3_nt: TGTGCCAGCAGCTTAGCGAGCCCCCAAACGGGAGGGCCAAACAATGAGCAGTTCTTC
cdr3_aa: CASSLASPQTGGPNNEQFF

v_call: TRBV30
d_call: -
clone_size: -
j_call: TRBJ1-2
cdr3_nt: TGTGCCTGGACCCTCCTGGAGGACGTGGGCTACACCTTC
cdr3_aa: CAWTLLEDVGYTF

v_call: TRBV7-3
d_call: TRBD1
clone_size: -
j_call: TRBJ2-1
cdr3_nt: TGTGCCAGCAGCCCTGGACAGGGACTCTATGAGCAGTTCTTC
cdr3_aa: CASSPGQGLYEQFF

v_call: TRBV4-3
d_call: TRBD1
clone_size: -
j_call: TRBJ2-1
cdr3_nt: TGCGCCAGCAGCCATGAGGGACAGGGAAATCGGTTCTTC
cdr3_aa: CASSHEGQGNRFF

v_call: TRBV11-2
d_call: -
clone_size: -
j_call: TRBJ2-4
cdr3_nt: TGTGCCAGCAGCTTAGCGCCCGGGATGGACATTCAGTACTTC
cdr3_aa: CASSLAPGMDIQYF

v_call: TRBV11-2
d_call: TRBD1
clone_size: -
j_call: TRBJ2-1
cdr3_nt: TGTGCCAGCAGTTCCGCCCGGGACAGTGACACCTACAATGAGCAGTTCTTC
cdr3_aa: CASSSARDSDTYNEQFF

v_call: TRBV7-2
d_call: -
clone_size: -
j_call: TRBJ2-1
cdr3_nt: TGTGCCAGCAGCTTATCGCCAGGGGGGACGGGTATTTCCTACAATGAGCAGTTCTTC
cdr3_aa: CASSLSPGGTGISYNEQFF

v_call: TRBV2
d_call: -
clone_size: -
j_call: TRBJ1-2
cdr3_nt: TGTGCCAGCAGTGAACGGCACAGGGTTTCTAACTATGGCTACACCTTC
cdr3_aa: CASSERHRVSNYGYTF

v_call: TRBV7-9
d_call: -
clone_size: -
j_call: TRBJ1-5
cdr3_nt: TGTGCCAGTCAGGGGAGCAATCAGCCCCAGCATTTT
cdr3_aa: CASQGSNQPQHF

v_call: TRBV13
d_call: TRBD1
clone_size: -
j_call: TRBJ1-6
cdr3_nt: TGTGCCAGCAGCCTAGGGACAGGGCTTAATTCACCCCTCCACTTT
cdr3_aa: CASSLGTGLNSPLHF

v_call: TRBV7-9
d_call: -
clone_size: -
j_call: TRBJ2-5
cdr3_nt: TGTGCCAGCAGCTTAGGATTAGCCCAATCCCTAGAGACCCAGTACTTC
cdr3_aa: CASSLGLAQSLETQYF

v_call: TRBV5-5
d_call: -
clone_size: few
j_call: TRBJ1-1
cdr3_nt: TGTGCCAGCAGTTACGGGACAATTAACACTGAAGCTTTCTTT
cdr3_aa: CASSYGTINTEAFF

v_call: TRBV18
d_call: -
clone_size: -
j_call: TRBJ2-7
cdr3_nt: TGTGCCAGCTCACGCTCGGACTACACCTACGAGCAGTACTTC
cdr3_aa: CASSRSDYTYEQYF

v_call: TRBV6-5
d_call: -
clone_size: -
j_call: TRBJ2-5
cdr3_nt: TGTGCCAGCAGCAACTTCGCAGGGCAAGAGACCCAGTACTTC
cdr3_aa: CASSNFAGQETQYF

v_call: TRBV7-9
d_call: TRBD1
clone_size: -
j_call: TRBJ2-3
cdr3_nt: TGTGCCAGCAGCCCGGGACAGGGGTCGCTTTTTCTTAGCACAGATACGCAGTATTTT
cdr3_aa: CASSPGQGSLFLSTDTQYF

v_call: TRBV29-1
d_call: -
clone_size: -
j_call: TRBJ1-1
cdr3_nt: TGCAGCGTTGAGTTTCGGGAGTCGAACACTGAAGCTTTCTTT
cdr3_aa: CSVEFRESNTEAFF

v_call: TRBV6-1
d_call: -
clone_size: once
j_call: TRBJ2-7
cdr3_nt: TGTGCCAGCAGTGATTTACAGCTTAGGTCCTACGAGCAGTACTTC
cdr3_aa: CASSDLQLRSYEQYF

v_call: TRBV27
d_call: TRBD1
clone_size: -
j_call: TRBJ1-5
cdr3_nt: TGTGCCAGCAGTTCATGGACAGGCGCCAGGGTTAATCAGCCCCAGCATTTT
cdr3_aa: CASSSWTGARVNQPQHF

v_call: TRBV6-5
d_call: TRBD1
clone_size: once
j_call: TRBJ1-5
cdr3_nt: TGTGCCAGCAGAACCGGGACAGTTAGTCAGCCCCAGCATTTT
cdr3_aa: CASRTGTVSQPQHF

v_call: TRBV5-5
d_call: TRBD2
clone_size: once
j_call: TRBJ2-3
cdr3_nt: TGTGCCAGCAGCTTCCGCACTAGCGCAGATACGCAGTATTTT
cdr3_aa: CASSFRTSADTQYF

v_call: TRBV6-6
d_call: -
clone_size: -
j_call: TRBJ2-1
cdr3_nt: TGTGCCAGCAGTTACCCTCTTGAGTTTCGCTACAATGAGCAGTTCTTC
cdr3_aa: CASSYPLEFRYNEQFF

v_call: TRBV18
d_call: -
clone_size: -
j_call: TRBJ1-3
cdr3_nt: TGTGCCAGCTCACCAAATGCGTGGTCTGGAAACACCATATATTTT
cdr3_aa: CASSPNAWSGNTIYF

v_call: TRBV19
d_call: -
clone_size: -
j_call: TRBJ2-5
cdr3_nt: TGTGCCAGTAGTCAAGGACAGACCCAAGAGACCCAGTACTTC
cdr3_aa: CASSQGQTQETQYF

v_call: TRBV6-5
d_call: TRBD1
clone_size: -
j_call: TRBJ2-7
cdr3_nt: TGTGCCAGCTTACATTACCGGGACAGGCCCTACGAGCAGTACTTC
cdr3_aa: CASLHYRDRPYEQYF

v_call: TRBV6-6
d_call: -
clone_size: -
j_call: TRBJ1-1
cdr3_nt: TGTGCCAGCAGTTACTCGTCCCGACTGAGAGACACTGAAGCTTTCTTT
cdr3_aa: CASSYSSRLRDTEAFF

v_call: TRBV3-1/TRBV3-2
d_call: -
clone_size: once
j_call: TRBJ1-1
cdr3_nt: TGTGCCAGCAGCCAAGGAGTAAACACTGAAGCTTTCTTT
cdr3_aa: CASSQGVNTEAFF

v_call: TRBV7-2
d_call: TRBD2
clone_size: -
j_call: TRBJ2-7
cdr3_nt: TGTGCCAGCAGCCCCATGAGCGGGGCGGCGTACGAGCAGTACTTC
cdr3_aa: CASSPMSGAAYEQYF

v_call: TRBV4-1
d_call: TRBD1
clone_size: -
j_call: TRBJ1-6
cdr3_nt: TGCGCCAGCAGCCCGAGAGGGACAGATAATTCACCCCTCCACTTT
cdr3_aa: CASSPRGTDNSPLHF